Detailed here is one T cell receptor (beta chain). Its matching antigen is unknown. Produced via immunoSEQ multiplex PCR; TCRdb's table is partial and in-frame only. The sample lists about 84,000 clones; approximately 80% were seen once. Regarding time point: week 47, end of study. Doses comprised 300 ug of mutant IDH1 20-mer peptide each, plus topical imiquimod. The record originates from a study of a mutant IDH1 vaccine in newly diagnosed glioma. The overall study: Treated patients comprised around 62% males and around 40% females, mean age about 38 years. Receipt of radiotherapy, temozolomide, or both preceded the study, and most received both.

Study-wide results and limits: There seemed to be no relation between pseudoprogression and changes in top peripheral T cell clonotypes. Among all patients, vaccine-induced immune responses occurred in around 94%.

The V end lost 7 bases, the J end lost 2 bases, and 9 bases lay between the germline ends. The CDR3 loop spans 12 amino acids. CDR1 is SNHLY, CDR2 FYNNEI, per germline. The sequence was collected from a man in his forties with glioma. V usage is TRBV2 and J usage is TRBJ2-7; the D is unclear. The starting material was PBMCs, obtained from a glioma patient whose treatment included an IDH1 peptide vaccine. The DNA for the CDR3 is TGTGCCAGCATGACTGATACCTACGAGCAGTACTTC. It yields the protein CASMTDTYEQYF. The full variable domain, completed using reference TRBV2 and TRBJ2-7, is EPEVTQTPSHQVTQMGQEVILRCVPISNHLYFYWYRQILGQKVEFLVSFYNNEISEKSEIFDDQFSVERPDGSNFTLKIRSTKLEDSAMYFCASMTDTYEQYFGPGTRLTVT.